A single sample gave rise to the 5 T cell receptor beta chains below, sequenced in a study of T cells in Graves' hyperthyroidism and ophthalmopathy. The TCR beta CDR3 regions underwent amplification using RNA transcripts as the source. The TCR CDR3 first-round RT-PCR relied on the HTBI primer set. TCRdb processed the multiplex PCR reads anew with MiXCR; each CDR3 protein has one entry. The repertoire has just over 550,000 distinct CDR3 sequences, about 43% of them found once; the top ten carry just under 8.5%. Sequences were obtained from peripheral blood or thyroid tissue (not recorded which). These receptors all come from a woman under 30 with Graves' hyperthyroidism.

The gene calls are TRBV7-9 and TRBJ2-7, with 8 bases fitting TRBD2. Trimming at V came to 2 bases and at J to 4 bases, leaving 13 bases not matched to a gene. This CDR3 contains 17 residues. Germline CDR1 and CDR2: SEHNR and FQNEAQ (reference sequence). CDR3 coding DNA: TGTGCCAGCAGCTTACTTGCCGGGGGGGGCCGCGGGTACGAGCAGTACTTC. This gives the protein CASSLLAGGGRGYEQYF.

A note on this clonotype: Germline and junction disagree at one end, which may indicate a read error. The chain employs TRBV7-9 and TRBJ2-2; 8 bases are shared with TRBD1. The CDR3 sequence is 12 residues long. CDR1 SEHNR and CDR2 FQNEAQ come from the germline V gene (reference sequence). CDR3 region: CASSLAAGGMGF. The CDR3 coding sequence is TGTGCCAGCAGCTTAGCCGCAGGGGGCATGGGGTTT.

V gene TRBV2 combines with J gene TRBJ1-5; D gene ambiguous. The CDR3 spans 14 residues. The V gene lost 8 bases and the J gene lost 0 bases, with 11 bases spanning the gap. Germline CDR1 reads SNHLY; CDR2 reads FYNNEI. CDR3 coding DNA: TGTGCCAGCTCACCAATATATAGCAATCAGCCCCAGCATTTT. It yields the protein CASSPIYSNQPQHF.

This clonotype was seen ten or more times. V usage is TRBV7-2 and J usage is TRBJ2-7; 8 bases align to TRBD1. Germline V lookup: CDR1 SGHTA, CDR2 FQGNSA. Losses at the gene ends were 3 bases for V and 3 bases for J; bases not matched to a gene: 1. The length of the CDR3 is 13 residues. The CDR3, as DNA: TGTGCCAGCAGCTTTGGACAGGGCTACGAGCAGTACTTC. Translating gives CASSFGQGYEQYF.

This clonotype was observed a handful of times. The chain carries TRBV10-3 and TRBJ1-6; possible D gene TRBD1, 5 bases. There are 13 residues in the CDR3. Germline V CDR1 and CDR2: ENHRY, SYGVKD. V lost 11 bases, J lost 8 bases, and 16 bases lay in between. The CDR3 DNA reads TGTGCCCTGCGGGGACTCCCCGATTCACCCCTCCACTTT. Translated, it gives CALRGLPDSPLHF.